These 12 T cell receptor beta chains share one sample of origin, sequenced in a study of cytomegalovirus exposure and HLA in healthy donors. The PCR made use of 60 Vbeta and 13 Jbeta primers. Here immunoSEQ multiplex PCR was the method, and the copy in TCRdb shows in-frame clones only, minus some. The sample holds some 150,000 clones, around four fifths seen once. Specimen: PBMCs. These receptor sequences come from a woman in her forties or fifties in good health and CMV-seronegative.

V usage is TRBV7-2 and J usage is TRBJ1-3; D unresolved. Trimming stripped 5 bases from V and 2 bases from J, with 4 bases between. The CDR3 runs to 12 residues. Germline CDR1 is SGHTA and CDR2 is FQGNSA. CDR3 nucleotides: TGTGCCAGCAGCCTCGCTGGAAACACCATATATTTT. It is translated as CASSLAGNTIYF.

This chain joins TRBV15 and TRBJ1-5; 12 nucleotides match TRBD1. The V segment lost 3 bases and the J segment 5 bases; nucleotides outside the gene matches: 11. CDR3 length equals 18 residues. CDR1 and CDR2 from the germline V gene are LNHNV and YYDKDF (reference sequence). The CDR3 sequence is CATSSIPGQGAIDQPQHF. CDR3 coding DNA: TGTGCCACCAGCAGCATACCGGGACAGGGGGCAATAGATCAGCCCCAGCATTTT.

In the case of this clone: One end of the junction does not line up with germline, which may come from a read error. The identical CDR3 is also encoded by other nucleotide sequences in the sample. This chain links TRBV7-8 with TRBJ2-3; possibly TRBD2 for D (6 bases). The CDR3 consists of 15 residues. In germline, CDR1 is SGHVS, CDR2 FQNEAQ. DNA for the CDR3: TGTGCCAGCAGCACCCGGGACTTCGGCACAGATACGCAATATTTT. It encodes CASSTRDFGTDTQYF.

The V call is TRBV28, the J call TRBJ1-2; 9 bases map to TRBD1. The CDR3 extends over 15 amino acids. Germline V gives CDR1 MDHEN, CDR2 SYDVKM. The ends lost 5 bases at V and 8 bases at J; junction bases unmatched: 12. CDR3 protein: CASSPPGQGRLGYTF. Here the CDR3 DNA reads TGTGCCAGCAGTCCTCCGGGACAGGGACGCTTGGGCTACACCTTC.

The genes are TRBV5-1 and TRBJ2-2; 7 nucleotides align to TRBD1. The CDR3 sequence is 15 residues long. Germline values: CDR1 SGHRS, CDR2 YFSETQ. After removal of 0 bases from V and 7 bases from J, the junction contained 6 bases not matched to a gene. The CDR3 reads CASSLVNRGGGELFF. CDR3 DNA sequence: TGCGCCAGCAGCTTGGTTAACAGGGGCGGCGGGGAGCTGTTTTTT.

The V and J genes are TRBV28 and TRBJ1-4; D remains unclear. V was trimmed by 7 bases and J by 3 bases, leaving 33 bases between them. This CDR3 region has 21 residues. From germline, CDR1 is MDHEN and CDR2 SYDVKM. The CDR3 bases are TGTGCCAGCACCCCGAGCGAGGGATCGGGCTTTATTAACTATGCTAATGAAAAACTGTTTTTT. Its translation: CASTPSEGSGFINYANEKLFF.

The rearrangement uses TRBV13 and TRBJ2-7, with 12 bases lining up with TRBD1. J gave up 2 bases and V 3 bases, and 8 bases lay outside the gene matches. Germline V CDR1 and CDR2: PRHDT, FYEKMQ (reference sequence). The CDR3 covers 17 residues. For the CDR3, the DNA is TGTGCCAGCAGCTTCCCGGGACAGGGGGCAGTAACCTACGAGCAGTACTTC. Its translation: CASSFPGQGAVTYEQYF.

This clone was recorded a few times. The gene calls are TRBV6-1 and TRBJ1-4, with D possibly being TRBD1 (6 bases). Germline V lookup: CDR1 MNHNS, CDR2 SASEGT. The CDR3 length is 15 residues. Between the trimmed V and J ends, which lost 0 bases and 7 bases, there was a span of 12 bases. CDR3: CASSEARGAGEKLFF. The DNA of the CDR3 is TGTGCCAGCAGTGAAGCGCGGGGGGCTGGTGAAAAACTGTTTTTT.

V and J are TRBV5-1 and TRBJ2-1; D is possibly TRBD1 (6 bases). Per germline, CDR1 SGHRS and CDR2 YFSETQ. This CDR3 is 13 amino acids long. Trimming took 4 bases from V and 10 from J, leaving 15 bases between them. CDR3 protein: CASSPSRGKEQFF. The DNA for the CDR3 is TGCGCCAGCAGCCCCTCAAGGGGGAAGGAGCAGTTCTTC.

The gene calls are TRBV6-5 and TRBJ2-1; TRBD1 aligns across 7 bases. The CDR3 sequence is 16 residues long. Germline V gives CDR1 MNHEY, CDR2 SVGAGI. V lost 0 bases to trimming and J lost 6 bases; unmatched junction nucleotides: 8. The CDR3 DNA sequence: TGTGCCAGCAGTTACTCGACAGGGACAGTCATCAATGAGCAGTTCTTC. Its translation is CASSYSTGTVINEQFF.

CDR3 nucleotide sequence: TGTGCCAGCAGCTTGCTTGGATCTTACAGTAAGCCCTCTGGGGCCAACGTCCTGACTTTC. Its protein is CASSLLGSYSKPSGANVLTF. This rearrangement joins TRBV5-4 to TRBJ2-6; D is ambiguous. The CDR3 spans 20 residues. V lost 1 base and J lost 0, with 20 bases in between. Per the germline V gene, CDR1 is SGHNT and CDR2 is YYREEE (reference sequence).

The chain combines TRBV5-1 with TRBJ1-6; possible D gene TRBD1, 5 bases. Germline CDR1 SGHRS, CDR2 YFSETQ. With 4 bases removed from V and 0 bases from J, the gap between germline ends came to 14 bases. The CDR3 has 17 amino acids. CDR3 protein: CASSPSGASSYNSPLHF. As DNA, the CDR3 is TGCGCCAGCAGCCCTTCTGGGGCGAGCTCCTATAATTCACCCCTCCACTTT.